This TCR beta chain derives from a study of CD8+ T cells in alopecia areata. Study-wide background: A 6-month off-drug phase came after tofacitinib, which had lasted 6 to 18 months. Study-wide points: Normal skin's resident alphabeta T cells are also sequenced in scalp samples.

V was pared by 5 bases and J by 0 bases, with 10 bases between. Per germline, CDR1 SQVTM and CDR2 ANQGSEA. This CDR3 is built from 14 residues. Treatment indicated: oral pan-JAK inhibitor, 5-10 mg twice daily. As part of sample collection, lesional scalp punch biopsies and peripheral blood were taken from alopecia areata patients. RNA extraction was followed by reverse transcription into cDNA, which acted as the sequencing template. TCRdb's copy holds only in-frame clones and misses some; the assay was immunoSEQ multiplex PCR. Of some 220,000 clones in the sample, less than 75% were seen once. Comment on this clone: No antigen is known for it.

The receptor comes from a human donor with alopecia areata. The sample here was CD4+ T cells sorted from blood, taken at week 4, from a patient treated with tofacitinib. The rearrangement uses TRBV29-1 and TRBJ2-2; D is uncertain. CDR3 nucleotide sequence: TGCAGCGTTCATCTGGGAACGAACACCGGGGAGCTGTTTTTT. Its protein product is CSVHLGTNTGELFF.